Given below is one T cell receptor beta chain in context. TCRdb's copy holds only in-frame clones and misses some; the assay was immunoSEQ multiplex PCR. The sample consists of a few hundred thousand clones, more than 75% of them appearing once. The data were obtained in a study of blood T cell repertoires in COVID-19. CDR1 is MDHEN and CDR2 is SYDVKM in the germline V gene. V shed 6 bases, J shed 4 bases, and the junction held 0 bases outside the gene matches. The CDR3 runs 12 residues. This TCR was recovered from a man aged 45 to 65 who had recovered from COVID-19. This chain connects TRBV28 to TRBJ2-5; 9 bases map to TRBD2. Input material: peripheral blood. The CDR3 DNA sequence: TGTGCCAGCAGGACTAGCGGAGAGACCCAGTACTTC. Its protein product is CASRTSGETQYF.